The text below deals with one T cell receptor (beta chain). Its target is unknown. TCRdb fed the multiplex PCR reads into MiXCR, producing one record per CDR3 protein. The table lists over 200,000 distinct CDR3 sequences, under 40% of them singletons. The record originates from a study of breast tumors, draining lymph nodes, adjacent tissues. Study-level findings and limits: That most tumor T cells come from lymph nodes remained unproven.

The CDR3 spans 12 residues. Between the trimmed V and J ends, which lost 10 bases and 8 bases, there was a span of 12 bases. Per germline, CDR1 SNHLY and CDR2 FYNNEI. Samples came from axillary lymph nodes draining the breast cancer. The source material was axillary lymph node tissue. The sequence came from a female donor with breast cancer. Some clones in this sample may be carry-over from other donors' samples. The genes are TRBV2 and TRBJ1-6, with D possibly being TRBD1 (6 bases). CDR3 protein: CATQGFDSPLHF. The DNA for the CDR3 is TGTGCCACCCAGGGGTTTGATTCACCCCTCCACTTT.